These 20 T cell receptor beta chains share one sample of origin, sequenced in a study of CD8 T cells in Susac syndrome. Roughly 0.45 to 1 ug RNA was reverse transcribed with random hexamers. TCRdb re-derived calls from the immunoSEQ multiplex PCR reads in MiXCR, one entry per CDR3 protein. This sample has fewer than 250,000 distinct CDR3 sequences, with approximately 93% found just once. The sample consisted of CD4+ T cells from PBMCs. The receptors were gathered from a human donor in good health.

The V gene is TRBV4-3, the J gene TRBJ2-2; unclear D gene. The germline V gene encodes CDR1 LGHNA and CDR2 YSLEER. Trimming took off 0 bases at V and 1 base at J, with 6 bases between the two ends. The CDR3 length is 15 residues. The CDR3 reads CASSQDVGNTGELFF. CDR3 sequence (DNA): TGCGCCAGCAGCCAAGATGTGGGGAACACCGGGGAGCTGTTTTTT.

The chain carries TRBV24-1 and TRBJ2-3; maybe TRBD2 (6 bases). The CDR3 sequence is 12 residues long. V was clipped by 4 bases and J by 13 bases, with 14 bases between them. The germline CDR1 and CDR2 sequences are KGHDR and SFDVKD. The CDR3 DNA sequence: TGTGCCACCAGTGACCCCGGGACTCCAGAGTATTTT. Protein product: CATSDPGTPEYF.

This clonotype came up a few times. The CDR3 DNA sequence: TGTGCCAGCAGTGCACAGCCCATGAACACTGAAGCTTTCTTT. Its translation: CASSAQPMNTEAFF. The chain carries TRBV25-1 and TRBJ1-1; D is uncertain. The CDR3 totals 14 residues. Germline values: CDR1 MGHDK, CDR2 SYGVNS. Trimming took off 4 bases at V and 0 bases at J, with 9 bases between the two ends.

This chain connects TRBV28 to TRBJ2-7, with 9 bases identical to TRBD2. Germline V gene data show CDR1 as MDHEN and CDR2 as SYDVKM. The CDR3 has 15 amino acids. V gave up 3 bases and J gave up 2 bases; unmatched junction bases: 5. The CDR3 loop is CASSLSSGGAYEQYF. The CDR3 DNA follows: TGTGCCAGCAGTTTGAGTAGCGGGGGAGCCTACGAGCAGTACTTC.

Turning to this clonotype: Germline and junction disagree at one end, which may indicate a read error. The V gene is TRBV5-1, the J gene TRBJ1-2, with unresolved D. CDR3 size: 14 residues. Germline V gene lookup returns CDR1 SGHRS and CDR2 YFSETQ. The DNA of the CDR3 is TGCGCCAGCAGCGTTACAGATACCATCTATGGCTACAGCTTC. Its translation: CASSVTDTIYGYSF.

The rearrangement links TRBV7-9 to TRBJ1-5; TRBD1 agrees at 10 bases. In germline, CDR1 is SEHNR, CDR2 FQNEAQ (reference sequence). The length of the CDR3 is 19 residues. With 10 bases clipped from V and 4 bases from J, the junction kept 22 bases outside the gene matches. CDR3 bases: TGTGCCAACAACTTGGGGACAGGGGTCTTCGGCAGCCAGAATCAGCCCCAGCATTTT. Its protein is CANNLGTGVFGSQNQPQHF.

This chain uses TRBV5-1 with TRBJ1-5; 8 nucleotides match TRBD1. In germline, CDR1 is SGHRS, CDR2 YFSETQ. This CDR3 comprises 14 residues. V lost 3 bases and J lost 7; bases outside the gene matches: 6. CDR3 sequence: CASSYGQGGQPQHF. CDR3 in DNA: TGCGCCAGCAGCTACGGACAGGGCGGACAGCCCCAGCATTTT. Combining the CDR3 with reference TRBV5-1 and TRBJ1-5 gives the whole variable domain KAGVTQTPRYLIKTRGQQVTLSCSPISGHRSVSWYQQTPGQGLQFLFEYFSETQRNKGNFPGRFSGRQFSNSRSEMNVSTLELGDSALYLCASSYGQGGQPQHFGDGTRLSIL.

The CDR3 DNA reads TGTGCCAGCAGCCTGGTTGGGCAGGGCTCGGGGAAACTGTTTTTT. It translates to CASSLVGQGSGKLFF. V usage is TRBV5-6 and J usage is TRBJ1-4, with D perhaps matching TRBD1 (5 bases). This CDR3 spans 15 amino acids. Germline lookup yields CDR1 SGHDT and CDR2 YYEEEE. The germline V and J ends were trimmed by 4 bases and 11 bases, with 21 bases remaining between them. Based on the CDR3 plus reference TRBV5-6 and TRBJ1-4, the full variable domain is DAGVTQSPTHLIKTRGQQVTLRCSPKSGHDTVSWYQQALGQGPQFIFQYYEEEERQRGNFPDRFSGHQFPNYSSELNVNALLLGDSALYLCASSLVGQGSGKLFFGSGTQLSVL.

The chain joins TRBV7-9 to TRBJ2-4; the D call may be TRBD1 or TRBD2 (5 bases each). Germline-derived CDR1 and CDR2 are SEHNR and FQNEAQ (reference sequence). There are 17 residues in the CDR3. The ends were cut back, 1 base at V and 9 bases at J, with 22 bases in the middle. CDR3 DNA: TGTGCCAGCAGCTTAGGCCCCCGAGGGCAGGGACGAGGCATTCAGTACTTC. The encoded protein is CASSLGPRGQGRGIQYF.

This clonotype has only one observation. DNA of the CDR3: TGTGCCAGTAGCCGCGGTAGCGGGGGTAACACCGGGGAGCTGTTTTTT. It translates to CASSRGSGGNTGELFF. The chain recombines TRBV19 with TRBJ2-2, with 9 nucleotides matching TRBD2. V was pared by 6 bases and J by 2 bases, with 7 bases of the junction left unmatched. The CDR3 runs 16 residues. CDR1 and CDR2 from the germline V gene are LNHDA and SQIVND (reference sequence). Looking up the rest from reference TRBV19 and TRBJ2-2 gives the full variable domain: DGGITQSPKYLFRKEGQNVTLSCEQNLNHDAMYWYRQDPGQGLRLIYYSQIVNDFQKGDIAEGYSVSREKKESFPLTVTSAQKNPTAFYLCASSRGSGGNTGELFFGEGSRLTVL.

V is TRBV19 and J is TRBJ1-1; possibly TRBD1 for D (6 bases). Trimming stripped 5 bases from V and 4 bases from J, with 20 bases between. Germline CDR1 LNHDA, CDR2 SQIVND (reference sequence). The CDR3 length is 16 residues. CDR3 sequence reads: CASSPRGRGGFTEAFF. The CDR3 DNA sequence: TGTGCCAGTAGTCCCAGGGGAAGGGGGGGGTTCACTGAAGCTTTCTTT.

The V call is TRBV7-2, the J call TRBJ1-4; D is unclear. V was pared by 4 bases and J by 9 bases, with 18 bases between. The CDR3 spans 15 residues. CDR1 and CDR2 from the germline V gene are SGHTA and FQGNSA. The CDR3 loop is CASSSDPGLGKKLFF. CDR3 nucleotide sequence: TGTGCCAGCAGCTCAGACCCGGGCCTAGGGAAAAAACTGTTTTTT.

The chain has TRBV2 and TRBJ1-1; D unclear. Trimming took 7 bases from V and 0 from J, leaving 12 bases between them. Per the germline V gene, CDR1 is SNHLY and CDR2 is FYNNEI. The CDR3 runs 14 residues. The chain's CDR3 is CASTNNKMNTEAFF. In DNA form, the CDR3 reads TGTGCCAGCACGAATAATAAAATGAACACTGAAGCTTTCTTT.

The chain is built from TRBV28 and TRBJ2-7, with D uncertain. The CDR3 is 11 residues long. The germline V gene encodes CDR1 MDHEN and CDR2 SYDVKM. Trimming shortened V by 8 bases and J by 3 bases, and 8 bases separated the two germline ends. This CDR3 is CASLGFYEQYF. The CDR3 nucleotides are TGTGCCAGCCTTGGGTTCTACGAGCAGTACTTC.

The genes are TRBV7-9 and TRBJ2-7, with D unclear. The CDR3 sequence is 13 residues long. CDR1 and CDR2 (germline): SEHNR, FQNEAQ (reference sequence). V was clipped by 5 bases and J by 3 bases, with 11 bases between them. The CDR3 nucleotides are TGTGCCAGCAGCAGGTCAGTGGACTACGAGCAGTACGTC. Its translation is CASSRSVDYEQYV.

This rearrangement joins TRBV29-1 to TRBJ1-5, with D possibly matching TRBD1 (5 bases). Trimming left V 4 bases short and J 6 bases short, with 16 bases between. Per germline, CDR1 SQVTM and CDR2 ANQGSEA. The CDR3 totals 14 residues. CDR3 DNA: TGCAGCGTTGGCGGGACTCTCCCGGGTCAGCCCCAGCATTTT. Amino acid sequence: CSVGGTLPGQPQHF.

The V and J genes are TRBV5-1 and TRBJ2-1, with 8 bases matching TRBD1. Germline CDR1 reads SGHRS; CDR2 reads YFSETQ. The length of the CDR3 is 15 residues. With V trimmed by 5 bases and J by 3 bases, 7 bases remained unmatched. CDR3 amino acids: CASRGRQGFYNEQFF. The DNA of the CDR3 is TGCGCCAGCAGAGGGAGACAGGGGTTCTACAATGAGCAGTTCTTC. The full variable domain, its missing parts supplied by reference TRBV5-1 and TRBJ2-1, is KAGVTQTPRYLIKTRGQQVTLSCSPISGHRSVSWYQQTPGQGLQFLFEYFSETQRNKGNFPGRFSGRQFSNSRSEMNVSTLELGDSALYLCASRGRQGFYNEQFFGPGTRLTVL.

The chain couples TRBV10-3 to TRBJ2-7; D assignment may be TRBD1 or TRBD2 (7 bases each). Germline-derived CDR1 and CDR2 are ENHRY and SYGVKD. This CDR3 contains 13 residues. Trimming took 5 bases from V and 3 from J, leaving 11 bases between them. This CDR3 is CAISQGGIYEQYF. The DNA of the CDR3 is TGTGCCATCAGTCAGGGGGGGATCTACGAGCAGTACTTC.

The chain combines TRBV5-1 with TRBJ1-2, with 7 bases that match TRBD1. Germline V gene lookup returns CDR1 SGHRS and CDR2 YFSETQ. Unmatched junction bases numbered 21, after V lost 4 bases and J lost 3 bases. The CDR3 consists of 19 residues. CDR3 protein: CASSPRGGRGSNLYYGYTF. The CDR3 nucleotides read TGCGCCAGCAGCCCCCGGGGGGGCAGGGGGTCCAACCTTTACTATGGCTACACCTTC. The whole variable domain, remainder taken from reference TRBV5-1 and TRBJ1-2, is KAGVTQTPRYLIKTRGQQVTLSCSPISGHRSVSWYQQTPGQGLQFLFEYFSETQRNKGNFPGRFSGRQFSNSRSEMNVSTLELGDSALYLCASSPRGGRGSNLYYGYTFGSGTRLTVV.

The CDR3 region is CASSLVNPFGDTQYF. The CDR3 coding sequence is TGTGCCAGCAGTTTAGTAAACCCCTTCGGAGATACGCAGTATTTT. The chain carries TRBV12-3 or TRBV12-4 and TRBJ2-3; D ambiguous. Deletions cut 1 base from V and 5 bases from J, with 13 bases between. The CDR3 sequence is 15 residues long.